The 7 T cell receptor beta chains below come from one sample, sequenced in a study of CD8 T cells in ankylosing spondylitis. TCRdb independently ran MiXCR on the 5' RACE reads; one entry per CDR3 protein. This sample yields 100,000 to 150,000 distinct CDR3 sequences, of which roughly an eighth are seen a single time; around 3% belongs to the top ten. Sequences were obtained from blood, either unsorted or a sorted T cell fraction (not recorded which). The receptors shown here come from a female donor with ankylosing spondylitis or in good health (not recorded which).

A few counts support this clonotype. The rearrangement uses TRBV7-2 and TRBJ1-4, with unresolved D. The CDR3 runs 13 residues. Between the trimmed V and J ends, which lost 3 bases and 8 bases, there was a span of 10 bases. Germline lookup yields CDR1 SGHTA and CDR2 FQGNSA. This CDR3 reads CASSFRFDEKLFF. In nucleotides, the CDR3 is TGTGCCAGCAGCTTTCGGTTCGACGAAAAACTGTTTTTT.

This clonotype turned up a few times. J is TRBJ1-5 and V is TRBV27; 7 nucleotides line up with TRBD1. This CDR3 spans 14 amino acids. Per germline, CDR1 MNHEY and CDR2 SMNVEV (reference sequence). The trim removed 0 bases at V and 6 bases at J, leaving 2 bases unmatched. The CDR3 loop is CASSLSGGGQPQHF. The CDR3 DNA reads as TGTGCCAGCAGTTTATCAGGGGGCGGTCAGCCCCAGCATTTT.

This clonotype has just a few counts. The rearrangement links TRBV7-2 to TRBJ1-4, with D unresolved. The CDR3 runs 15 residues. From germline, CDR1 is SGHTA and CDR2 FQGNSA. V lost 8 bases, J lost 8 bases, and 21 bases lay in between. CDR3 DNA sequence: TGTGCCAGCGCGTCGGGATTGTCGGAAGGGGAAAAACTGTTTTTT. Translated, it gives CASASGLSEGEKLFF.

This clonotype was seen only a few times. The rearrangement uses TRBV10-3 and TRBJ1-2; no definite D call. V shed 0 bases and J shed 8 bases, with 10 bases lying between them. The CDR3 covers 13 residues. CDR1 ENHRY and CDR2 SYGVKD come from the germline V gene. DNA of the CDR3: TGTGCCATCAGTGAGTCCCTAGTTGAAGGCTACACCTTC. Translating it yields CAISESLVEGYTF.

This clonotype was recorded many times. The chain combines TRBV9 with TRBJ2-2; D unclear. Per germline, CDR1 SGDLS and CDR2 YYNGEE. The CDR3 covers 16 residues. With 4 bases removed from V and 6 bases from J, the gap between germline ends came to 19 bases. The CDR3 loop is CASSLAPLRRSGELFF. The CDR3 DNA sequence: TGTGCCAGCAGCTTGGCACCCCTAAGAAGATCCGGGGAGCTGTTTTTT.

CDR3 sequence reads: CASSRQENQPQHF. The CDR3 DNA reads TGTGCCAGCAGCCGACAGGAAAATCAGCCCCAGCATTTT. The chain has TRBV12-3 or TRBV12-4 and TRBJ1-5; a possible D gene is TRBD1 (6 bases). V was pared by 6 bases and J by 4 bases, with 10 bases between. The CDR3 loop spans 13 amino acids.

This clonotype was counted ten times or more. The rearrangement uses TRBV20-1 and TRBJ1-1, with no clear D. Germline V CDR1 and CDR2: DFQATT, SNEGSKA (reference sequence). The ends were cut back, 5 bases at V and 1 base at J, with 5 bases in the middle. CDR3 size: 11 residues. The CDR3 sequence: CSAVGNTEAFF. Written as DNA, the CDR3 is TGCAGTGCTGTTGGGAACACTGAAGCTTTCTTT.